This T cell receptor (beta chain) is drawn from a study of post-analysis software for immune sequencing data. Whole-study results and caveats: In patients, about five TRBV segments were more frequent than in controls, with TRBV5-6, TRBV5-1 and TRBV20-1 among them.

Details on this clonotype: What it binds is unknown.

Tagging with unique molecular identifiers was a feature of the TCR beta cDNA libraries. TCRdb re-derived calls from the PCR reads in MiXCR, one entry per CDR3 protein. The table shows hundreds of thousands of distinct CDR3 sequences, with just under 30% occurring only once. The CDR3 covers 15 residues. Trimming took 1 base from V and 2 from J, leaving 9 bases between them. From germline, CDR1 is LGHDT and CDR2 YNNKEL (reference sequence). Sequencing was done on a sample of blood. The gene calls are TRBV3-1 and TRBJ1-5; unclear D gene. This clonotype was sampled from a girl aged 5-17 years with multiple sclerosis. The CDR3 region is CASSQAGYGNQPQHF. CDR3 DNA: TGTGCCAGCAGCCAAGCTGGGTATGGCAATCAGCCCCAGCATTTT.